There are many counts of the clone carrying this T cell receptor beta chain. What it binds is unknown. TCRdb passed the 5' RACE reads through MiXCR, listing each CDR3 protein once. The profile covers around 500,000 distinct CDR3 sequences, with around a sixth appearing a single time and more than 9% taken by the ten largest. The sample is drawn from a study of T-cell memory formation after mild COVID-19. Study information: The two donors had largely donor-specific TCR clusters.

Study-level points and caveats: Cross-reactive memory apparently joined, as some responding clones appeared in pre-infection memory.

The sequencing input was PBMCs or a T cell subset sorted from them (not recorded which). The source is an adult woman who had mild COVID-19 (a few samples of this study predate the infection). Cell type and time point are not known.

In nucleotides, the CDR3 is TGTGCCAGCCTCCCATTGGGGGGCGCGTCGGATACGCAGTATTTT. Its translation: CASLPLGGASDTQYF. J is TRBJ2-3 and V is TRBV27; D possibly matches TRBD1 or TRBD2 (6 bases each). The CDR3 spans 15 residues. Between the trimmed V and J ends, which lost 8 bases and 6 bases, there was a span of 21 bases. Germline assignment: CDR1 MNHEY and CDR2 SMNVEV (reference sequence).